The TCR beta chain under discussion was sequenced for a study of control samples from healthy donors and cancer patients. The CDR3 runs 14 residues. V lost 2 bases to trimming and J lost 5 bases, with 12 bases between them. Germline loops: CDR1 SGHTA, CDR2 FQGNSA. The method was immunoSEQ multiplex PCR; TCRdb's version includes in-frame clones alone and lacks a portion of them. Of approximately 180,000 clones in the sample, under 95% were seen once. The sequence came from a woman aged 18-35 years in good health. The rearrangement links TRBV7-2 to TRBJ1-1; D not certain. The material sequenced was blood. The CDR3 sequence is CASSLRTGRTEAFF. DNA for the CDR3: TGTGCCAGCAGCTTACGGACGGGGAGAACTGAAGCTTTCTTT.